The TCR beta chain described here comes from a study of preoperative IRX-2 immunotherapy in early breast cancer. The treatment: preoperative locoregional IRX-2 cytokine immunotherapy. Profiling relied on immunoSEQ multiplex PCR, and the TCRdb table lists in-frame clones only, not all of them. The sample records approximately 44,000 clones, around 96% being singletons. The receptor was isolated from a human donor with breast cancer. Sequences were derived from tumor tissue, sampled after IRX-2 immunotherapy.

The CDR3 spells CASSLVGSAGYGYTF. The CDR3 DNA is TGTGCCAGCAGCTTAGTGGGGAGTGCCGGCTATGGCTACACCTTC. The chain has TRBV7-2 and TRBJ1-2; D uncertain. Per germline, CDR1 SGHTA and CDR2 FQGNSA. This CDR3 is built from 15 residues. The germline V and J ends were trimmed by 1 base and 4 bases, with 13 bases remaining between them.